A selection of T cell receptor beta chains follows, all from one sample in a study of post-analysis software for immune sequencing data. One entry per CDR3 protein results from TCRdb running MiXCR on the PCR reads. The sample lists 550,000 to 700,000 distinct CDR3 sequences; about 40% were seen once. Sequencing was carried out using blood. The receptors originated from a girl aged 5-17 years with multiple sclerosis. Each CDR3 is given with its conserved first and last residue. D genes are given only for firm matches. Only some rows state a clone size, as once, few, many or a class for expanded clones.

12,.,TRBV10-3,TRBJ2-1,.,TGTGCCATCAGTGAGCTTCAGGATGAGCAGTTCTTC,CAISELQDEQFF
13,.,TRBV6-4,TRBJ1-1,.,TGTGCCAGCAGTGAGGGGGGGAACACTGAAGCTTTCTTT,CASSEGGNTEAFF
17,.,TRBV5-1,TRBJ2-7,TRBD1,TGCGCCAGCAGCCTGCCTCCCGGGACAGCGAGCTCCTACGAGCAGTACTTC,CASSLPPGTASSYEQYF
13,.,TRBV29-1,TRBJ1-5,.,TGCAGCGTTGGGGACCGTAGCAATCAGCCCCAGCATTTT,CSVGDRSNQPQHF
15,.,TRBV12-3/TRBV12-4,TRBJ2-7,.,TGTGCCAGCAGTTCCCAGGGGGGTGGTTTCGGCGAGCAGTACTTC,CASSSQGGGFGEQYF
14,few,TRBV7-8,TRBJ1-5,.,TGTGCCAGCAGCCTTGGACAGAGGAATCAGCCCCAGCATTTT,CASSLGQRNQPQHF
12,.,TRBV12-3/TRBV12-4,TRBJ1-2,.,TGTGCCAGCAAGGAGGCTAACTATGGCTACACCTTC,CASKEANYGYTF
14,.,TRBV20-1,TRBJ2-3,.,TGCAGTGCTAGATTGGCGGACAGCACAGATACGCAGTATTTT,CSARLADSTDTQYF
11,few,TRBV12-3/TRBV12-4,TRBJ2-1,TRBD1,TGTGCCAGCAGTTCAGGGGGACCACAGTTCTTC,CASSSGGPQFF
15,few,TRBV11-3,TRBJ2-7,.,TGTGCCAGCAGCTTAGTAAGGGCTACAGGAGTCGAGCAGTACTTC,CASSLVRATGVEQYF
14,few,TRBV7-9,TRBJ1-2,.,TGTGCCAGCAGCGCTGACAGAGTTAACTATGGCTACACCTTC,CASSADRVNYGYTF
15,.,TRBV3-1,TRBJ2-5,TRBD2,TGTGCCAGCAGGCAAATGCGGGAGAACCAAGAGACCCAGTACTTC,CASRQMRENQETQYF
16,.,TRBV12-3/TRBV12-4,TRBJ2-1,TRBD2,TGTGCCAGCAGTAGGTTGACTAGCGGGAGCAGCAATGAGCAGTTCTTC,CASSRLTSGSSNEQFF
15,.,TRBV5-1,TRBJ2-7,.,TGCGCCAGCAGCTTGGCCCGGCTCGGCTCCTACGAGCAGTACTTC,CASSLARLGSYEQYF
15,.,TRBV5-4,TRBJ1-6,.,TGTGCCAGCGGCTTTGGCAAGATGTATAATTCACCCCTCCACTTT,CASGFGKMYNSPLHF
14,.,TRBV7-9,TRBJ2-7,TRBD1,TGTGCCAGCAGCACCGGGACAGAGTCCTACGAGCAGTACTTC,CASSTGTESYEQYF
13,.,TRBV10-3,TRBJ1-5,TRBD1,TGTGCCATCTCAGGGGGCTGGGGTCAGCCCCAGCATTTT,CAISGGWGQPQHF
12,.,TRBV20-1,TRBJ2-5,.,TGCAGTGCTACAAGACAGGCAGAGACCCAGTACTTC,CSATRQAETQYF
15,.,TRBV4-1,TRBJ1-2,.,TGCGCCAGCAGCCAAGGTACCGGGACCGGCCGGGGCTACACCTTC,CASSQGTGTGRGYTF
12,.,TRBV29-1,TRBJ2-3,.,TGCAGCGTTGTCAAGGGAGCAGATACGCAGTATTTT,CSVVKGADTQYF
14,.,TRBV12-3/TRBV12-4,TRBJ2-7,TRBD1,TGTGCCAGCAGTTTCGGACAGGGGGCGAACGAGCAGTACTTC,CASSFGQGANEQYF
16,.,TRBV12-3/TRBV12-4,TRBJ1-1,.,TGTGCCAGCAGTTTTCCGGTATACCCCCAGAACACTGAAGCTTTCTTT,CASSFPVYPQNTEAFF
15,few,TRBV2,TRBJ2-3,.,TGTGCCAGCAGTGGAGTGGGTTCCAGCACAGATACGCAGTATTTT,CASSGVGSSTDTQYF
15,.,TRBV20-1,TRBJ2-1,.,TGCAGTGCTAGCCCCAGACTAGTAGTCCACAATGAGCAGTTCTTC,CSASPRLVVHNEQFF
13,few,TRBV20-1,TRBJ2-7,.,TGCAGTGCCAAGACAGGACCTCGGGGCGAGCAGTACTTC,CSAKTGPRGEQYF
14,.,TRBV10-3,TRBJ1-1,.,TGTGCCATCAGTGAGTCAGGAGGGAGCACTGAAGCTTTCTTT,CAISESGGSTEAFF
12,.,TRBV4-2,TRBJ2-5,.,TGTGCCAGCAGCCCCGGACCCGGGGCCCAGTACTTC,CASSPGPGAQYF
11,.,TRBV12-3/TRBV12-4,TRBJ1-4,.,TGTGCCAGCAGCCCCGCAGGGAAACTGTTTTTT,CASSPAGKLFF
14,.,TRBV20-1,TRBJ2-5,.,TGCAGTGGATCCTCCACGGCAGCTCAAGAGACCCAGTACTTC,CSGSSTAAQETQYF
13,.,TRBV13,TRBJ2-7,.,TGTGCCAGCAGGGAGTCGTTCTCCTACGAGCAGTACTTC,CASRESFSYEQYF
16,.,TRBV6-4,TRBJ1-1,TRBD1,TGTGCCAGCAGTGACGACAGGGGATATTTGAACACTGAAGCTTTCTTT,CASSDDRGYLNTEAFF
12,.,TRBV7-9,TRBJ2-7,.,TGTGCCAGCAGCGTGGACCTCGACGAGCAGTACTTC,CASSVDLDEQYF
15,.,TRBV12-3/TRBV12-4,TRBJ2-7,.,TGTGCCAGCAGTTTAGAAGGATACCGTACCTACGAGCAGTACTTC,CASSLEGYRTYEQYF
15,.,TRBV12-3/TRBV12-4,TRBJ1-6,.,TGTGCCAGCAGTTTTCGGCAGGGCCCTAATTCACCCCTCCACTTT,CASSFRQGPNSPLHF
15,.,TRBV29-1,TRBJ2-5,TRBD1,TGCAGTGTTGAGAAGGGACAGTACCTCCAAGAGGCCCAGTACTTC,CSVEKGQYLQEAQYF
13,.,TRBV19,TRBJ1-1,.,TGTGCCAGTAGTATCTCCGGGTACACTGAAGCTTTCTTT,CASSISGYTEAFF
13,few,TRBV6-1,TRBJ1-5,.,TGTGCCAGCAGTGAAAGAGGGTTTCAGCCCCAGCATTTT,CASSERGFQPQHF
18,few,TRBV5-1,TRBJ2-7,TRBD2,TGCGCCAGCAGCAGGACCGGGACTAGCGGGTCCGAATCCTACGAGCAGTACTTC,CASSRTGTSGSESYEQYF
15,few,TRBV29-1,TRBJ2-1,.,TGCAGCGTTGAATGGCCTAACCCTGCCTACAATGAGCAGTTCTTC,CSVEWPNPAYNEQFF
14,.,TRBV7-9,TRBJ2-7,.,TGTGCCAGCAGCCCGCAGGGTCTACCCTACGAGCAGTACTTC,CASSPQGLPYEQYF
13,.,TRBV7-8,TRBJ2-7,.,TGTGCCAGCAGCTTAGCGGAGGACTACGAGCAGTACTTC,CASSLAEDYEQYF
12,.,TRBV29-1,TRBJ2-4,.,TGCAGCGTTGAAATGGTCAAAAACATTCAGTACTTC,CSVEMVKNIQYF
14,few,TRBV28,TRBJ2-5,.,TGTGCCAGCAGTTCGGGACTGTCGGGGGAGACCCAGTACTTC,CASSSGLSGETQYF
14,few,TRBV6-6,TRBJ2-1,TRBD2,TGTGCCAGCAGGGGGACTAGCGGATACAATGAGCAGTTCTTC,CASRGTSGYNEQFF
14,.,TRBV6-1,TRBJ2-1,.,TGTGCCAGCAGTGATACTAGTTCCTACAATGAGCAGTTCTTC,CASSDTSSYNEQFF